Presented here are 18 T cell receptor beta chains from one specimen sequenced in a study of cytomegalovirus exposure and HLA in healthy donors. PCR primers comprised 60 Vbeta and 13 Jbeta primers. Method: immunoSEQ multiplex PCR; TCRdb's copy keeps in-frame clones and lacks some. The data hold some 170,000 clones, with roughly 85% observed a single time. The specimen sequenced was PBMCs. The receptor set was obtained from a woman aged 50 to 65 in good health and CMV-seronegative.

The genes are TRBV28 and TRBJ1-4; D remains ambiguous. CDR1 and CDR2 (germline): MDHEN, SYDVKM. The CDR3 is 14 amino acids. V lost 3 bases and J lost 9, with 14 bases in between. The CDR3 DNA follows: TGTGCCAGCAGTTTCCCTGGCAGAGGGAAAAAACTGTTTTTT. Translation: CASSFPGRGKKLFF. Drawing the rest from reference TRBV28 and TRBJ1-4, the complete variable domain is DVKVTQSSRYLVKRTGEKVFLECVQDMDHENMFWYRQDPGLGLRLIYFSYDVKMKEKGDIPEGYSVSREKKERFSLILESASTNQTSMYLCASSFPGRGKKLFFGSGTQLSVL.

The rearrangement links TRBV14 to TRBJ1-6; perhaps TRBD1 as D (5 bases). Germline V gene sequence: CDR1 SGHDN, CDR2 FVKESK. Trimming took 5 bases from V and 6 from J, leaving 20 bases between them. The CDR3 contains 17 residues. The DNA of the CDR3 is TGTGCCAGCAGCGACAGAACGACCTTCGGTGTTAATTCACCCCTCCACTTT. Residues: CASSDRTTFGVNSPLHF.

This clone has more than one count but fewer than ten. The V and J genes are TRBV14 and TRBJ1-2; 9 bases are shared with TRBD1. The CDR3 totals 20 residues. The trim removed 4 bases at V and 2 bases at J, leaving 20 bases unmatched. Germline assignment: CDR1 SGHDN and CDR2 FVKESK. Here the CDR3 reads CASSPMAAGQGGGSNYGYTF. CDR3 DNA sequence: TGTGCCAGCAGCCCAATGGCCGCGGGACAGGGAGGCGGGAGCAACTATGGCTACACCTTC.

V gene TRBV4-2 combines with J gene TRBJ2-7; 8 bases agree with TRBD2. The CDR3 extends over 16 amino acids. V dropped 0 bases and J dropped 1; count of bases not matched to a gene: 5. Germline CDR1 is LGHNA and CDR2 is YNFKEQ. The CDR3 DNA follows: TGTGCCAGCAGCCAAGACAACGGGGGGGGTTCCTACGAGCAGTACTTC. This sequence encodes CASSQDNGGGSYEQYF.

This chain uses TRBV28 with TRBJ2-3, with TRBD2 matching over 10 bases. Trimming took 5 bases from V and 5 from J; bases not matched to a gene: 7. CDR1 is MDHEN and CDR2 is SYDVKM in the germline V gene. The CDR3 is 15 amino acids. The chain's CDR3 is CASSQTSGLVDTQYF. CDR3 in DNA: TGTGCCAGCAGTCAGACTAGCGGGTTAGTAGATACGCAGTATTTT. Full variable domain (missing parts from reference TRBV28 and TRBJ2-3): DVKVTQSSRYLVKRTGEKVFLECVQDMDHENMFWYRQDPGLGLRLIYFSYDVKMKEKGDIPEGYSVSREKKERFSLILESASTNQTSMYLCASSQTSGLVDTQYFGPGTRLTVL.

The chain is built from TRBV7-3 and TRBJ2-5; TRBD1 matches 12 bases. The CDR3 sequence is 15 residues long. V lost 5 bases and J lost 6; bases outside the gene matches: 7. The germline V gene encodes CDR1 SGHTA and CDR2 FQGTGA. In nucleotides, the CDR3 is TGTGCCAGCAGCGCCGGGACAGGGGGCGGGAAGACCCAGTACTTC. This translates into CASSAGTGGGKTQYF.

The chain couples TRBV19 to TRBJ2-7, with D unresolved. This CDR3 is 14 amino acids long. The V end was cut by 3 bases, the J end by 0 bases, with 9 bases between. Germline CDR1 LNHDA, CDR2 SQIVND (reference sequence). The CDR3 sequence is CASSIYWSSYEQYF. The CDR3 nucleotides are TGTGCCAGTAGTATTTACTGGAGCTCCTACGAGCAGTACTTC.

The rearrangement links TRBV6-1 to TRBJ1-2; 9 bases agree with TRBD1. From germline, CDR1 is MNHNS and CDR2 SASEGT. The V and J ends lost 3 bases and 8 bases, in that order; junction bases with no gene match: 13. The CDR3 runs 16 residues. The CDR3 bases are TGTGCCAGCAGTGACGCCGGGACAGGGAGGTCTCGGGGCTACACCTTC. Its protein is CASSDAGTGRSRGYTF.

This chain links TRBV19 with TRBJ1-5; D is perhaps TRBD1 (6 bases). The CDR3 spans 13 residues. With 5 bases removed from V and 6 bases from J, the gap between germline ends came to 11 bases. CDR1 and CDR2 (germline): LNHDA, SQIVND (reference sequence). In DNA form, the CDR3 reads TGTGCCAGTAGTCAGGGGTTGGGTCAGCCCCAGCATTTT. Residues: CASSQGLGQPQHF.

This clone was seen just once. The chain employs TRBV5-6 and TRBJ2-3, with D unresolved. This CDR3 is 16 amino acids long. Trimming stripped 3 bases from V and 2 bases from J, with 16 bases between. Germline V gene lookup returns CDR1 SGHDT and CDR2 YYEEEE. In nucleotides, the CDR3 is TGTGCCAGCAGCTCAGTCCTAGAAACCAACACAGATACGCAGTATTTT. Its protein product is CASSSVLETNTDTQYF.

This clone has only one observation. The gene calls are TRBV7-8 and TRBJ1-1; D may be TRBD1 (5 bases). V was cut by 0 bases and J by 1 base, with 15 bases left in between. CDR3 length: 17 residues. Germline values: CDR1 SGHVS, CDR2 FQNEAQ. The CDR3 is CASSLAPSRASNTEAFF. The CDR3 nucleotides are TGTGCCAGCAGCTTAGCGCCGTCCAGGGCCTCGAACACTGAAGCTTTCTTT.

This CDR3 is CASSRPGVETDTQYF. The CDR3 coding sequence is TGTGCCAGCAGCCGGCCCGGGGTTGAAACAGATACGCAGTATTTT. The V and J genes are TRBV5-4 and TRBJ2-3; a weak D match, TRBD2 (5 bases). This CDR3 is 15 amino acids long. Trimming removed 4 bases at V and 3 bases at J, with 15 bases between. Looked up from germline, CDR1 is SGHNT and CDR2 is YYREEE (reference sequence).

The chain recombines TRBV29-1 with TRBJ1-4; D remains ambiguous. The germline V gene has CDR1 SQVTM and CDR2 ANQGSEA. Trimming cost V 3 bases and J 4 bases, with 9 bases left between them. The CDR3 runs to 13 residues. The CDR3 region is CSVETRSNEKLFF. CDR3 nucleotides: TGCAGCGTTGAGACAAGAAGTAATGAAAAACTGTTTTTT.

The V gene is TRBV7-9, the J gene TRBJ1-5; 8 bases line up with TRBD1. V gave up 5 bases and J gave up 4 bases; unmatched junction bases: 13. The CDR3 runs 17 residues. Germline CDR1 and CDR2: SEHNR and FQNEAQ (reference sequence). CDR3 nucleotide sequence: TGTGCCAGCAGCCAACTCCAACCCGGGACAGGTAATCAGCCCCAGCATTTT. Protein product: CASSQLQPGTGNQPQHF.

The chain combines TRBV19 with TRBJ2-1, with D possibly being TRBD2 (6 bases). Germline-derived CDR1 and CDR2 are LNHDA and SQIVND (reference sequence). This CDR3 contains 15 residues. Between the trimmed V and J ends, which lost 3 bases and 5 bases, there was a span of 14 bases. DNA for the CDR3: TGTGCCAGTAGTATTTGGAGGGCCCTACACAATGAGCAGTTCTTC. This encodes CASSIWRALHNEQFF.

This clone showed up just once. The genes are TRBV19 and TRBJ1-2, with 8 positions matching TRBD1. J gave up 4 bases and V 7 bases, and 14 bases lay outside the gene matches. The V gene's germline CDR1 is LNHDA and CDR2 SQIVND (reference sequence). The CDR3 length is 16 residues. The CDR3 bases are TGTGCCAGTACTTTGGGACAGGCGACGTTCGGCTATGGCTACACCTTC. Encoded protein: CASTLGQATFGYGYTF.

The chain couples TRBV6-4 to TRBJ2-7, with D possibly being TRBD1 (6 bases). The CDR3 consists of 15 residues. Germline assignment: CDR1 MRHNA and CDR2 SNTAGT. V lost 0 bases to trimming and J lost 2 bases, with 11 bases between them. The chain's CDR3 is CASSDSTGVPYEQYF. As DNA, the CDR3 is TGTGCCAGCAGTGACTCGACAGGAGTCCCCTACGAGCAGTACTTC.

The chain links TRBV19 to TRBJ1-5, with no clear D. V lost 6 bases, J lost 0 bases, and 12 bases lay in between. Germline V gene lookup returns CDR1 LNHDA and CDR2 SQIVND (reference sequence). The CDR3 spans 15 residues. CDR3 residues: CASREGDHSNQPQHF. Here the CDR3 DNA reads TGTGCCAGTAGAGAAGGAGACCATAGCAATCAGCCCCAGCATTTT.